This TCR beta chain stems from a study of cytomegalovirus exposure and HLA in healthy donors. The count of this clone is one. Its antigen is still unknown. The PCR ran on 60 Vbeta and 13 Jbeta primers. The assay was immunoSEQ multiplex PCR, and TCRdb's table has in-frame clones only and misses some. The sample records around 39,000 clones, roughly 60% being singletons. Study-level points and caveats: Researchers reported in a later analysis that a missense DCLRE1C variant was tied to TCR beta V- and J-gene trimming.

This CDR3 contains 14 residues. CDR1 and CDR2 from the germline V gene are GTSNPN and SVGIG (reference sequence). The V gene end was trimmed by 4 bases and the J gene end by 3 bases; junction bases not matched to a gene: 7. This chain connects TRBV30 to TRBJ2-3, with 7 bases matching TRBD1. This TCR was sampled from a human donor in good health. The specimen was PBMCs. The CDR3 nucleotides are TGTGCCTGGACCACAGGGGCAGGGACAGATACGCAGTATTTT. Amino acids: CAWTTGAGTDTQYF.